These 20 T cell receptor beta chains originate from one sample sequenced in a study of Ad26.COV2.S vaccination and SARS-CoV-2 variants. Some clones are missing from TCRdb's copy, which holds only in-frame ones; the method was immunoSEQ multiplex PCR. The sample has more than 400,000 clones; 92% are singletons. Noted treatment: roughly 18 received Ad26.COV2.S at low or high dose, single or two shots; a few received placebo; per-sample allocation not given. At day 63 after the first vaccine or placebo injection, samples were drawn. Sequencing used peripheral blood, obtained in a trial of Ad26.COV2.S vaccine versus placebo. These receptors were obtained from a person between 18 and 59 years old who received the Ad26.COV2.S COVID-19 vaccine or a placebo.

This clone was seen only a few times. This chain joins TRBV19 and TRBJ1-1; no firm D call. This CDR3 is built from 13 residues. Trimming pared 5 bases from V and 1 base from J, leaving 8 bases between. Germline CDR1 LNHDA, CDR2 SQIVND (reference sequence). The CDR3 region is CASSLQENTEAFF. The CDR3 DNA is TGTGCCAGTAGTTTGCAGGAGAACACTGAAGCTTTCTTT.

The chain carries TRBV27 and TRBJ2-5, with 11 bases aligning to TRBD2. Germline values: CDR1 MNHEY, CDR2 SMNVEV (reference sequence). The V and J ends lost 4 bases and 4 bases, in that order; junction bases with no gene match: 5. The CDR3 spans 15 residues. Here the CDR3 DNA reads TGTGCCAGCAGTTCGACTAGCGGGGTGCTAGAGACCCAGTACTTC. As protein: CASSSTSGVLETQYF.

The CDR3 DNA follows: TGTGCCACCAGCCAGGGTTTCAACTATGGCTACACCTTC. The encoded protein is CATSQGFNYGYTF. The rearrangement links TRBV15 to TRBJ1-2; TRBD1 is a possible D gene (5 bases). This CDR3 comprises 13 residues. V lost 5 bases to trimming and J lost 2 bases, with 9 bases between them. Germline CDR1 and CDR2: LNHNV and YYDKDF (reference sequence).

The chain recombines TRBV6-2 or TRBV6-3 with TRBJ2-7; 7 bases align to TRBD1. This CDR3 has 17 residues. The germline gives CDR1 MNHEY, CDR2 SVGEGT. The V and J ends lost 6 bases and 3 bases, in that order; junction bases with no gene match: 17. Here the CDR3 reads CASSPTFDRESFYEQYF. The CDR3 DNA follows: TGTGCCAGCAGCCCAACCTTCGACAGGGAAAGCTTCTACGAGCAGTACTTC.

This chain connects TRBV24-1 to TRBJ1-6; 8 positions match TRBD1. This CDR3 has 19 amino acids. V gave up 1 base and J gave up 7 bases; unmatched junction bases: 14. In germline, CDR1 is KGHDR, CDR2 SFDVKD. DNA for the CDR3: TGTGCCACCAGTGATTTATTTTTCGTTGGGACAGGTAAAAATTCACCCCTCCACTTT. Protein product: CATSDLFFVGTGKNSPLHF.

The V gene is TRBV9, the J gene TRBJ2-6; D unclear. CDR3 length: 15 residues. Germline V gene sequence: CDR1 SGDLS, CDR2 YYNGEE. Trimming removed 0 bases at V and 2 bases at J, with 6 bases between. Written as DNA, the CDR3 is TGTGCCAGCAGCGTAGAGGGAACTGGGGCCAACGTCCTGACTTTC. Its protein product is CASSVEGTGANVLTF.

The chain couples TRBV19 to TRBJ1-4; 7 nucleotides line up with TRBD1. This CDR3 comprises 15 residues. Germline values: CDR1 LNHDA, CDR2 SQIVND (reference sequence). V lost 6 bases to trimming and J lost 3 bases; unmatched junction nucleotides: 7. CDR3: CASRYLGTANEKLFF. The CDR3 coding sequence is TGTGCCAGTAGGTACTTAGGGACAGCTAATGAAAAACTGTTTTTT.

The V gene is TRBV6-1, the J gene TRBJ1-2; 10 bases agree with TRBD1. The germline CDR1 and CDR2 sequences are MNHNS and SASEGT. The CDR3 consists of 15 residues. V lost 3 bases and J lost 4; bases outside the gene matches: 5. The CDR3 DNA reads as TGTGCCAGCAGTGACCCGGGGACAGGGGCCTATGGCTACACCTTC. It translates to CASSDPGTGAYGYTF.

This chain joins TRBV5-6 and TRBJ2-3; 7 nucleotides align to TRBD1. The CDR3 is 16 residues long. With 3 bases clipped from V and 2 bases from J, the junction kept 9 bases outside the gene matches. Germline assignment: CDR1 SGHDT and CDR2 YYEEEE. CDR3 sequence: CASSSPGTEDTDTQYF. CDR3 DNA: TGTGCCAGCAGCTCCCCCGGGACAGAAGACACAGATACGCAGTATTTT.

The V call is TRBV4-3, the J call TRBJ2-2; D not certain. The CDR3 loop spans 15 amino acids. V was pared by 3 bases and J by 0 bases, with 8 bases between. The germline gives CDR1 LGHNA, CDR2 YSLEER. In nucleotides, the CDR3 is TGCGCCAGCAGCCAGGAGAGCACGAACACCGGGGAGCTGTTTTTT. Amino acids: CASSQESTNTGELFF.

The chain joins TRBV20-1 to TRBJ2-7; TRBD1 agrees at 9 bases. Germline V gene lookup returns CDR1 DFQATT and CDR2 SNEGSKA (reference sequence). The junction had 13 bases not matched to a gene; V was cut back by 3 bases and J by 4 bases. The CDR3 runs to 16 residues. The CDR3 nucleotides read TGCAGTGCTAGTGATCAACAGGGGGCCGTACTTTACGAGCAGTACTTC. This gives the protein CSASDQQGAVLYEQYF.

The genes are TRBV5-1 and TRBJ1-3, with 7 bases that match TRBD1. The CDR3 is made up of 14 amino acids. CDR1 is SGHRS, CDR2 YFSETQ, per germline. V trimming: 1 base; J trimming: 3 bases; junction bases outside the gene matches: 1. CDR3 nucleotides: TGCGCCAGCAGCTTGAGGGGGCTTGGAAACACCATATATTTT. Protein: CASSLRGLGNTIYF.

The chain uses TRBV7-9 and TRBJ1-1; D is ambiguous. The CDR3 covers 13 residues. V lost 2 bases, J lost 0 bases, and 4 bases lay in between. CDR1 and CDR2 (germline): SEHNR, FQNEAQ (reference sequence). The CDR3 DNA reads TGTGCCAGCAGCTTATTCTTGAACACTGAAGCTTTCTTT. Protein: CASSLFLNTEAFF. Full variable domain (outside the CDR3, taken from reference TRBV7-9 and TRBJ1-1): DTGVSQNPRHKITKRGQNVTFRCDPISEHNRLYWYRQTLGQGPEFLTYFQNEAQLEKSRLLSDRFSAERPKGSFSTLEIQRTEQGDSAMYLCASSLFLNTEAFFGQGTRLTVV.

The rearrangement links TRBV2 to TRBJ1-5, with 7 bases matching TRBD1. CDR3 size: 15 residues. Per the germline V gene, CDR1 is SNHLY and CDR2 is FYNNEI. J lost 1 base, V lost 6 bases, and 6 bases had no gene match. The CDR3 sequence: CASSSQGTSNQPQHF. The CDR3 DNA sequence: TGTGCCAGCAGCTCACAGGGGACCAGCAATCAGCCCCAGCATTTT.

V usage is TRBV2 and J usage is TRBJ1-1, with D unclear. The CDR3 runs 15 residues. CDR1 is SNHLY, CDR2 FYNNEI, per germline. V lost 6 bases and J lost 7, with 21 bases in between. CDR3 sequence (DNA): TGTGCCAGCAGGACGACCGGGCTCTTTCCAAATGAAGCTTTCTTT. Protein sequence: CASRTTGLFPNEAFF.

The CDR3 DNA sequence: TGTGCCAGTAGTATCCAACTCTCAGAGAACCCCTACGAGCAGTACTTC. It translates to CASSIQLSENPYEQYF. The chain joins TRBV19 to TRBJ2-7; D is uncertain. Per germline, CDR1 LNHDA and CDR2 SQIVND (reference sequence). V was pared by 3 bases and J by 2 bases, with 17 bases between. The CDR3 is 16 amino acids. Full variable domain (missing parts from reference TRBV19 and TRBJ2-7): DGGITQSPKYLFRKEGQNVTLSCEQNLNHDAMYWYRQDPGQGLRLIYYSQIVNDFQKGDIAEGYSVSREKKESFPLTVTSAQKNPTAFYLCASSIQLSENPYEQYFGPGTRLTVT.

The chain combines TRBV27 with TRBJ2-7; 8 nucleotides match TRBD1. Per the germline V gene, CDR1 is MNHEY and CDR2 is SMNVEV (reference sequence). The length of the CDR3 is 16 residues. V lost 5 bases to trimming and J lost 2 bases; unmatched junction nucleotides: 11. CDR3 in DNA: TGTGCCAGCAGTCGATGGACCGGACAGGGTCCCTACGAGCAGTACTTC. Residues: CASSRWTGQGPYEQYF.

V gene TRBV6-5 combines with J gene TRBJ1-3, with TRBD1 identical over 8 bases. Germline values: CDR1 MNHEY, CDR2 SVGAGI. V lost 7 bases and J lost 9; bases outside the gene matches: 8. The CDR3 has 13 residues. The CDR3 sequence: CASKRDRFSTIYF. For the CDR3, the DNA is TGTGCCAGCAAGCGGGACAGGTTTTCCACCATATATTTT.

This chain links TRBV7-9 with TRBJ1-1; the D gene is possibly TRBD1 (5 bases). Germline V gene data show CDR1 as SEHNR and CDR2 as FQNEAQ (reference sequence). Trimming removed 7 bases from V and 1 base from J, with 10 bases in between. This CDR3 is 13 amino acids long. The CDR3 DNA reads TGTGCCAGCACCGATAGGGGGAACACTGAAGCTTTCTTT. It yields the protein CASTDRGNTEAFF.

The V call is TRBV3-1 (or the pseudogene TRBV3-2), the J call TRBJ2-3; D gene uncertain. Trimming cost V 4 bases and J 9 bases, with 11 bases left between them. The CDR3 covers 12 residues. The germline CDR1 and CDR2 sequences are LGHDT and YNNKEL (reference sequence). CDR3 in amino acids: CASSPTGVTQYF. Written as DNA, the CDR3 is TGTGCCAGCAGCCCCACCGGTGTCACGCAGTATTTT.